One and the same sample provided the 10 T cell receptor beta chains below, sequenced in a study of response to subunit inactivated influenza vaccine listed by TCRdb under 2018. To prepare the library, RT-PCR was applied. The run used an Illumina HiSeq 2500. TCRdb passed the public sequencing reads through fastp at Q25 and MiXCR, retaining productive beta sequences. Each record represents a unique CDR3 protein, reported with the most common genes and DNA among its rows. This sample gives 400,000 to 550,000 distinct CDR3 sequences in total; about 25% of them show up just once. The top ten clones comprise around 2% of the sample. The specimen was CD4+ T cells sorted from PBMCs, collected around 5 days after vaccination. These receptors were collected from a man aged 45 to 65 who received an inactivated influenza vaccine. Donor details come from another sample of the same person, matched by shared clones.

This clonotype has a handful of counts. The V call is TRBV20-1, the J call TRBJ2-3, with D hard to call. The CDR3 is made up of 13 amino acids. In germline, CDR1 is DFQATT, CDR2 SNEGSKA (reference sequence). Trimming took off 1 base at V and 2 bases at J, with 7 bases between the two ends. The CDR3 DNA is TGCAGTGCTAGAGGGATAGACACAGATACGCAGTATTTT. It codes for CSARGIDTDTQYF.

The J gene is TRBJ2-1, the V gene TRBV19; D gene unclear. V lost 3 bases and J lost 0, with 6 bases in between. Germline V gene lookup returns CDR1 LNHDA and CDR2 SQIVND (reference sequence). The CDR3 has 14 amino acids. CDR3 residues: CASSIWASYNEQFF. The CDR3 DNA sequence: TGTGCCAGTAGTATCTGGGCCTCCTACAATGAGCAGTTCTTC.

Only a few counts were recorded for this clonotype. CDR3 region: CASSFRHQVHNEQFF. The DNA of the CDR3 is TGTGCCAGCAGCTTCCGACATCAGGTTCACAATGAGCAGTTCTTC. J is TRBJ2-1 and V is TRBV11-2; D gene uncertain. V dropped 3 bases and J dropped 5 bases, with 14 bases sitting between them. CDR1 and CDR2 (germline): SGHAT, FQNNGV. The CDR3 contains 15 residues. Complete variable domain (other parts from reference TRBV11-2 and TRBJ2-1): EAGVAQSPRYKIIEKRQSVAFWCNPISGHATLYWYQQILGQGPKLLIQFQNNGVVDDSQLPKDRFSAERLKGVDSTLKIQPAKLEDSAVYLCASSFRHQVHNEQFFGPGTRLTVL.

This clonotype was detected only once. The chain carries TRBV5-1 and TRBJ2-7; either TRBD1 or TRBD2 may fit D (5 bases each). Trimming removed 4 bases from V and 5 bases from J, with 19 bases in between. Germline loops: CDR1 SGHRS, CDR2 YFSETQ. The CDR3 is 15 residues long. DNA for the CDR3: TGCGCCAGCAGCCCGCCGGTGGGACCTCGGAACGAGCAGTACTTC. This gives the protein CASSPPVGPRNEQYF. The variable domain in full, with the rest retrieved from reference TRBV5-1 and TRBJ2-7, is KAGVTQTPRYLIKTRGQQVTLSCSPISGHRSVSWYQQTPGQGLQFLFEYFSETQRNKGNFPGRFSGRQFSNSRSEMNVSTLELGDSALYLCASSPPVGPRNEQYFGPGTRLTVT.

This clonotype has just a few counts. This chain joins TRBV7-3 and TRBJ2-3, with D possibly called TRBD1 or TRBD2 (5 bases each). The CDR3 contains 15 residues. CDR1 SGHTA and CDR2 FQGTGA come from the germline V gene. V lost 5 bases, J lost 4 bases, and 16 bases lay in between. CDR3: CASSTRELGPDTQYF. The CDR3 DNA is TGTGCCAGCAGCACCAGGGAGTTGGGCCCAGATACGCAGTATTTT. The full variable domain, its missing parts supplied by reference TRBV7-3 and TRBJ2-3, is GAGVSQTPSNKVTEKGKYVELRCDPISGHTALYWYRQSLGQGPEFLIYFQGTGAADDSGLPNDRFFAVRPEGSVSTLKIQRTERGDSAVYLCASSTRELGPDTQYFGPGTRLTVL.

V and J are TRBV5-4 and TRBJ2-3, with TRBD1 as a possible D gene (6 bases). Trimming pared 1 base from V and 7 bases from J, leaving 10 bases between. Germline-derived CDR1 and CDR2 are SGHNT and YYREEE (reference sequence). The CDR3 runs 13 residues. CDR3 in DNA: TGTGCCAGCAGCTTGACAGGGCTGAATACGCAGTATTTT. It translates to CASSLTGLNTQYF. The full variable domain, its missing parts supplied by reference TRBV5-4 and TRBJ2-3, is ETGVTQSPTHLIKTRGQQVTLRCSSQSGHNTVSWYQQALGQGPQFIFQYYREEENGRGNFPPRFSGLQFPNYSSELNVNALELDDSALYLCASSLTGLNTQYFGPGTRLTVL.

The chain recombines TRBV5-6 with TRBJ2-2; D is possibly TRBD1 or TRBD2 (6 bases each). The CDR3 length is 15 residues. Germline assignment: CDR1 SGHDT and CDR2 YYEEEE. Trimming left V 4 bases short and J 4 bases short, with 14 bases between. CDR3 DNA sequence: TGTGCCAGCAGCGTAGGACAGCGGGCCACCGGGGAGCTGTTTTTT. This sequence encodes CASSVGQRATGELFF.

The CDR3 DNA follows: TGTGCCAGCGGGACTAGCGGGGGTATGGATACGCAGTATTTT. Translation: CASGTSGGMDTQYF. J is TRBJ2-3 and V is TRBV12-3 or TRBV12-4, with TRBD2 identical over 14 bases. The CDR3 extends over 14 amino acids. V lost 8 bases to trimming and J lost 6 bases; unmatched junction nucleotides: 4.

This clonotype occurred a few times. The chain recombines TRBV20-1 with TRBJ2-7, with TRBD2 identical over 7 bases. The trim removed 5 bases at V and 6 bases at J, leaving 4 bases unmatched. The CDR3 contains 11 residues. CDR1 and CDR2 from the germline V gene are DFQATT and SNEGSKA (reference sequence). The CDR3: CSARTSVEQYF. The CDR3 DNA follows: TGCAGTGCTCGGACTAGTGTCGAGCAGTACTTC.

V usage is TRBV7-8 and J usage is TRBJ1-1, with TRBD1 as a possible D gene (5 bases). The CDR3 has 12 amino acids. V lost 3 bases, J lost 11 bases, and 13 bases lay in between. The germline CDR1 and CDR2 sequences are SGHVS and FQNEAQ. The CDR3 DNA reads as TGTGCCAGCAGCTTCAGGGCGCGTACGGCTTTCTTT. Its protein is CASSFRARTAFF.